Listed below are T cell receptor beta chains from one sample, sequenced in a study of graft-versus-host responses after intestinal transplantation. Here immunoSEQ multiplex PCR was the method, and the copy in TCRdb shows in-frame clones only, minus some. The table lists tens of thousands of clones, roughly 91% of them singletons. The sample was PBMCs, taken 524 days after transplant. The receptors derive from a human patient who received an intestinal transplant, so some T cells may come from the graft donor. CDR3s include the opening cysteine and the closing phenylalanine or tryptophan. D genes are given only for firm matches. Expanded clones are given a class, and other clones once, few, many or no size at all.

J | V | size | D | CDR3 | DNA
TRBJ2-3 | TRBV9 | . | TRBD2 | CASSGGLAEITDTQYF | TGTGCCAGCAGCGGGGGACTAGCGGAAATCACAGATACGCAGTATTTT
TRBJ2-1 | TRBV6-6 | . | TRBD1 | CASSRTGGDYNEQFF | TGTGCCAGCAGTAGGACAGGGGGCGACTACAATGAGCAGTTCTTC
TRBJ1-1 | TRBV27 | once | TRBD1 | CASSLGGGYTEAFF | TGTGCCAGCAGTTTAGGAGGGGGCTACACTGAAGCTTTCTTT
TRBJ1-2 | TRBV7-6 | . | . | CASSLKPNYGYTF | TGTGCCAGCAGCTTAAAGCCTAACTATGGCTACACCTTC
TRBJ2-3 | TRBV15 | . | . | CATSTGLLSGTDTQYF | TGTGCCACCAGCACCGGACTGCTCTCGGGCACAGATACGCAGTATTTT
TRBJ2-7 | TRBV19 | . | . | CASSPTPPASYEQYF | TGTGCCAGTAGCCCTACTCCCCCGGCCTCCTACGAGCAGTACTTC
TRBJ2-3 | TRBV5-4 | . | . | CASSFIGSTDTQYF | TGTGCCAGCAGCTTTATAGGCTCCACAGATACGCAGTATTTT
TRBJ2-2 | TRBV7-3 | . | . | CASSFGGQAGELFF | TGTGCCAGCAGCTTCGGGGGGCAAGCCGGGGAGCTGTTTTTT
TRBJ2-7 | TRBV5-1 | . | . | CASSPRTASYEQYF | TGCGCCAGCAGCCCCCGGACAGCCTCCTACGAGCAGTACTTC
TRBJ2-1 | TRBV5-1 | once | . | CASSPGGGSSYNEQFF | TGCGCCAGCAGCCCAGGAGGTGGAAGCTCCTACAATGAGCAGTTCTTC
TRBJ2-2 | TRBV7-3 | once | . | CASSLGPRGSTGELFF | TGTGCCAGCAGCTTGGGACCGAGGGGTTCCACCGGGGAGCTGTTTTTT
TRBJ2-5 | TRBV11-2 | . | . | CASSLGARETQYF | TGTGCCAGCAGCTTAGGTGCGCGGGAGACCCAGTACTTC
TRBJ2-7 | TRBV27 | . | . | CASSLRGVGFYEQYF | TGTGCCAGCAGTTTACGGGGAGTGGGATTCTACGAGCAGTACTTC
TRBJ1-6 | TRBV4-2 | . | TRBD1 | CASSQGTGTNSPLHF | TGTGCCAGCAGCCAAGGGACAGGGACGAATTCACCCCTCCACTTT
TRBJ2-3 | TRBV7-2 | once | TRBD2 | CASSQLAGGPDTQYF | TGTGCCAGCAGCCAGCTAGCGGGAGGGCCAGATACGCAGTATTTT
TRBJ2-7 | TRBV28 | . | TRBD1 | CAIAGTAFYEQYF | TGTGCCATCGCCGGGACAGCATTCTACGAGCAGTACTTC
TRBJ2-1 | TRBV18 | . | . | CASSPSSSDEQFF | TGTGCCAGCTCACCGAGCTCGAGCGATGAGCAGTTCTTC
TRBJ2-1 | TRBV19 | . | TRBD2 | CASSRAGAVYNEQFF | TGTGCCAGTAGTAGAGCGGGAGCTGTCTACAATGAGCAGTTCTTC
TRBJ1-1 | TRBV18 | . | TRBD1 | CASSPRDRGMNTEAFF | TGTGCCAGCTCACCACGAGACAGGGGGATGAACACTGAAGCTTTCTTT
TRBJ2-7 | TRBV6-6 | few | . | CATLDRTVYEQYF | TGTGCCACCCTTGACAGGACGGTATACGAGCAGTACTTC
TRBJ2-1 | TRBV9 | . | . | CASSVGLADNEQFF | TGTGCCAGCAGCGTAGGATTAGCGGACAATGAGCAGTTCTTC
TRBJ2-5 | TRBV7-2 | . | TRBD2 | CASSLALSWAGEQTQYF | TGTGCCAGCAGCTTAGCGTTGTCCTGGGCGGGAGAACAGACCCAGTACTTC
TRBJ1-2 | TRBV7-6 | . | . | CASSLLLSGEDYGYTF | TGTGCCAGCAGCTTACTGCTGAGCGGTGAGGACTATGGCTACACCTTC
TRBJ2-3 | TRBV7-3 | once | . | CASSSLGTDTQYF | TGTGCCAGCAGCTCTTTGGGCACAGATACGCAGTATTTT
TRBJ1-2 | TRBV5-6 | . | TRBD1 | CASSSYYRGANYGYTF | TGTGCCAGCAGCTCCTACTACAGGGGCGCTAACTATGGCTACACCTTC
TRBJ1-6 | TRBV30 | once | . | CAWTLGVVSPLHF | TGTGCCTGGACCCTGGGGGTGGTTTCACCCCTCCACTTT
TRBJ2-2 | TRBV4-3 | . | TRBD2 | CASSPQRGGAVDTGELFF | TGCGCCAGCAGCCCTCAGCGGGGGGGCGCGGTGGACACCGGGGAGCTGTTTTTT
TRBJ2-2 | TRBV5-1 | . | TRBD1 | CASRHTGAGELFF | TGCGCCAGCAGACACACAGGGGCCGGGGAGCTGTTTTTT
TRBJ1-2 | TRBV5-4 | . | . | CASSLPPNYGYTF | TGTGCCAGCAGCTTGCCCCCTAACTATGGCTACACCTTC
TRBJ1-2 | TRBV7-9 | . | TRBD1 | CASSQPGTGNYGHTF | TGTGCCAGCAGCCAACCCGGGACAGGGAACTATGGCCACACCTTC
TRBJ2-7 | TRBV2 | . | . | CASQASASRYYEQYF | TGTGCCAGCCAAGCCTCGGCCAGTAGATACTACGAGCAGTACTTC
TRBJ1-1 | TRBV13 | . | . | CASSLQTGTEAFF | TGTGCCAGCAGCTTACAGACAGGCACTGAAGCTTTCTTT
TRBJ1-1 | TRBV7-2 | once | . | CASSLAGAGTEAFF | TGTGCCAGCAGCTTAGCAGGGGCCGGGACTGAAGCTTTCTTT
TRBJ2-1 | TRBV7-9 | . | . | CASSLYGASYNEQFF | TGTGCCAGCAGCCTGTACGGGGCCTCCTACAATGAGCAGTTCTTC
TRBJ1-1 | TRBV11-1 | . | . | CASSLGGPGTEAFF | TGTGCCAGCAGCTTAGGCGGACCGGGCACTGAAGCTTTCTTT
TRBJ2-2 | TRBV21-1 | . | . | CASSSPTSGRLNTGELFF | TGTGCCAGCAGCAGTCCGACTAGCGGGAGGCTGAACACCGGGGAGCTGTTTTTT
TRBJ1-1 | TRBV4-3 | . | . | CASSQRTVTEAFF | TGCGCCAGCAGCCAAAGGACAGTCACTGAAGCTTTCTTT
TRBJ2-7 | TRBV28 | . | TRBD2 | CASSQTSGSNEQYF | TGTGCCAGCAGTCAGACTAGCGGGAGCAACGAGCAGTACTTC
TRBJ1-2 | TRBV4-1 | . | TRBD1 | CASSQEINPRQGSGDDYGYTF | TGCGCCAGCAGCCAAGAAATAAACCCCCGACAGGGCAGCGGCGATGACTATGGCTACACCTTC
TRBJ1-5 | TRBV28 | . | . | CASSFMKNQPQHF | TGTGCCAGCAGTTTTATGAAGAATCAGCCCCAGCATTTT
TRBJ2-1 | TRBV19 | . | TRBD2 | CASREIAGVFNNEQFF | TGTGCCAGTAGAGAAATAGCGGGAGTTTTCAACAATGAGCAGTTCTTC
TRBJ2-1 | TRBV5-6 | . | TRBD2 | CASSFGGRLYNEQFF | TGTGCCAGCAGCTTCGGCGGGAGGTTGTACAATGAGCAGTTCTTC
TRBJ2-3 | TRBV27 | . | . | CASSLRGLLGSSTDTQYF | TGTGCCAGCAGTTTACGGGGCCTCCTAGGGTCTAGCACAGATACGCAGTATTTT